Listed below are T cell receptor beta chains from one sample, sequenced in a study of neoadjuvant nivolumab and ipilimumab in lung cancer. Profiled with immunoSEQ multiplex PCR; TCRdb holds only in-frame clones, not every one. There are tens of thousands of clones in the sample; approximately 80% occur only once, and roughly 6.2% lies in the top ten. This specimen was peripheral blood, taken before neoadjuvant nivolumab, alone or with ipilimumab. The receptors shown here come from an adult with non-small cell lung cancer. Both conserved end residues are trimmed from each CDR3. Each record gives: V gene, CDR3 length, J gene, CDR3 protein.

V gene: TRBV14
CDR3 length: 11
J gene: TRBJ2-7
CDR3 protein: ASSTGATYEQY

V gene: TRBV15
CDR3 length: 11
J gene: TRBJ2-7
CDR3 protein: ATSRDGTYEQY

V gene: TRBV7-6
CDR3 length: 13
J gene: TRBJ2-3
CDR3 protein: ASSPIDSSTDTQY

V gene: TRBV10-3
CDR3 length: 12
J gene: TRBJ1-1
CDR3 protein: AISGTAMNTEAF

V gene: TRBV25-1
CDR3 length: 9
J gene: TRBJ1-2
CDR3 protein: ASRGINGYT

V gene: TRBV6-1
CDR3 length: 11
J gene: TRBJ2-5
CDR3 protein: ASSENSQETQY

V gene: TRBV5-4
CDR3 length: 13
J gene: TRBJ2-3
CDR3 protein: ASSLGGLLRDTQY

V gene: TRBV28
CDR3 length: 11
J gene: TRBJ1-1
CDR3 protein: ASSPDRWAEAF

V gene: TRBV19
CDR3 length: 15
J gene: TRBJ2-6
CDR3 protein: ASSILTGGTGANVLT

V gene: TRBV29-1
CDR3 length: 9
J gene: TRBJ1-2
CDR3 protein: SGGTGEGYT

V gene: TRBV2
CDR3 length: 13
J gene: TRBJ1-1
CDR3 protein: ASSETGAGVTEAF

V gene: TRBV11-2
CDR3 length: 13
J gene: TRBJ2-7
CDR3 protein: ASSLARTVTYEQY

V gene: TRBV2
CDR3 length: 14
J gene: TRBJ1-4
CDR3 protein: ASSVAGGAFYEKLF

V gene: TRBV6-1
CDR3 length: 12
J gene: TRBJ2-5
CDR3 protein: ASSLYSGRETQY

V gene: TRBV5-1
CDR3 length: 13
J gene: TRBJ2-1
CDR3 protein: ASSSRDRGNNEQF

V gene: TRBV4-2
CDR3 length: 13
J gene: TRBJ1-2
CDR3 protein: ASSQTDRGRSEGT

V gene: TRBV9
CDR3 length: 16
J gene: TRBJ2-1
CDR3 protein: ASSPRGGSGGIGNEQF

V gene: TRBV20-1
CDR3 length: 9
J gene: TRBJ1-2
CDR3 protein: SAPPHYGYT

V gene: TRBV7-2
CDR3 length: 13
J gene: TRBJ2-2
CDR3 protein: ASSLDLVDTGELF

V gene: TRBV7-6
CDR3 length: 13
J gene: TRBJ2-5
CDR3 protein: ASSPTGTPQETQY

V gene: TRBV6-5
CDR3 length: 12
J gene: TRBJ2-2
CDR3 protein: ASSYGGGLRELF

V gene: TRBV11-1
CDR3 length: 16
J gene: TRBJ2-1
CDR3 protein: ASSLRTGAGGKDNEQF